Listed here are 18 T cell receptor beta chains from one sample, sequenced in a study of cytomegalovirus exposure and HLA in healthy donors. The PCR made use of 60 Vbeta and 13 Jbeta primers. TCRdb's copy holds only in-frame clones and misses some; the assay was immunoSEQ multiplex PCR. The sample lists some 91,000 clones; around 77% were seen once. The specimen was PBMCs. All receptors derive from a man aged 40-55 years in good health and CMV-seronegative.

The rearrangement joins TRBV19 to TRBJ2-1, with 8 bases lining up with TRBD2. The trim removed 5 bases at V and 2 bases at J, leaving 11 bases unmatched. CDR3 length equals 17 residues. Germline V gene lookup returns CDR1 LNHDA and CDR2 SQIVND (reference sequence). The CDR3 DNA sequence: TGTGCCAGTAGTCCCGCCGGAGGAGCGGGGGCCTACAATGAGCAGTTCTTC. It specifies CASSPAGGAGAYNEQFF.

This chain joins TRBV6-5 and TRBJ1-2; TRBD1 might be the D (6 bases). This CDR3 contains 13 residues. Germline CDR1 is MNHEY and CDR2 is SVGAGI. Trimming left V 5 bases short and J 7 bases short, with 14 bases between. CDR3 loop: CASSAQGKGGYTF. In DNA, the CDR3 is TGTGCCAGCAGTGCCCAGGGGAAGGGTGGCTACACCTTC.

The gene calls are TRBV27 and TRBJ2-7; D gene ambiguous. In germline, CDR1 is MNHEY, CDR2 SMNVEV (reference sequence). CDR3 length equals 18 residues. The V end lost 5 bases, the J end lost 1 base, and 24 bases lay between the germline ends. The CDR3 is CASSPLPSPFTLSYEQYF. In DNA, the CDR3 is TGTGCCAGCAGTCCACTCCCCTCCCCCTTTACCTTATCCTACGAGCAGTACTTC.

The rearrangement joins TRBV2 to TRBJ1-1, with 9 bases aligning to TRBD1. CDR3 size: 16 residues. Trimming took 2 bases from V and 0 from J; bases not matched to a gene: 4. The germline CDR1 and CDR2 sequences are SNHLY and FYNNEI. CDR3 DNA sequence: TGTGCCAGCAGTGAACTACAGGGGGCTTTGAACACTGAAGCTTTCTTT. Its protein is CASSELQGALNTEAFF. The variable domain in full, completed from reference TRBV2 and TRBJ1-1, reads EPEVTQTPSHQVTQMGQEVILRCVPISNHLYFYWYRQILGQKVEFLVSFYNNEISEKSEIFDDQFSVERPDGSNFTLKIRSTKLEDSAMYFCASSELQGALNTEAFFGQGTRLTVV.

This clone was counted a single time. The sample holds other DNA sequences that translate to the same CDR3. CDR3 coding DNA: TGTGCCAGCAGTTCCCCCGGGGGGGGAACAGATACGCAGTATTTT. Translation gives CASSSPGGGTDTQYF. This chain joins TRBV6-5 and TRBJ2-3; TRBD2 aligns across 8 bases. V lost 4 bases to trimming and J lost 3 bases; unmatched junction nucleotides: 6. This CDR3 has 15 residues. Germline CDR1 reads MNHEY; CDR2 reads SVGAGI.

The chain carries TRBV10-3 and TRBJ2-3; 8 bases map to TRBD2. The CDR3 length is 14 residues. The V gene end was trimmed by 4 bases and the J gene end by 5 bases; junction bases not matched to a gene: 5. CDR1 is ENHRY and CDR2 is SYGVKD in the germline V gene. CDR3 region: CAISGGTSGDTQYF. The DNA of the CDR3 is TGTGCCATCAGTGGGGGGACTAGTGGAGATACGCAGTATTTT.

For this clone: Different DNA sequences within this sample yield the same CDR3. The chain is built from TRBV5-1 and TRBJ1-1, with D perhaps TRBD1 (6 bases). Germline CDR1 SGHRS, CDR2 YFSETQ. Trimming stripped 0 bases from V and 1 base from J, with 7 bases between. CDR3 length equals 14 residues. The CDR3 DNA reads TGCGCCAGCAGCTTGGGGACAGCGAACACTGAAGCTTTCTTT. This translates into CASSLGTANTEAFF.

The chain employs TRBV19 and TRBJ1-3; D may be TRBD1 (5 bases). Germline assignment: CDR1 LNHDA and CDR2 SQIVND (reference sequence). The CDR3 has 16 residues. V shed 5 bases and J shed 4 bases, with 18 bases lying between them. The CDR3 DNA is TGTGCCAGTAGTCAATCTCCGCAGGGTAACGGAAACACCATATATTTT. Residues: CASSQSPQGNGNTIYF.

The J gene is TRBJ1-5, the V gene TRBV30, with unresolved D. V lost 0 bases and J lost 6, with 12 bases in between. Germline V gene sequence: CDR1 GTSNPN, CDR2 SVGIG (reference sequence). The CDR3 sequence is 14 residues long. This chain's CDR3 is CAWSVHGVGQPQHF. In nucleotides, the CDR3 is TGTGCCTGGAGTGTACACGGGGTTGGTCAGCCCCAGCATTTT.

V is TRBV6-1 and J is TRBJ1-4, with TRBD1 matching over 9 bases. Trimming took 5 bases from V and 7 from J; bases not matched to a gene: 5. The CDR3 extends over 14 amino acids. Per the germline V gene, CDR1 is MNHNS and CDR2 is SASEGT. Here the CDR3 reads CASSNRDRVEKLFF. As DNA, the CDR3 is TGTGCCAGCAGTAACCGGGACAGGGTTGAAAAACTGTTTTTT.

This clone was detected a few times. The chain links TRBV5-1 to TRBJ1-1, with TRBD1 identical over 8 bases. The germline CDR1 and CDR2 sequences are SGHRS and YFSETQ. V lost 0 bases and J lost 1; bases outside the gene matches: 2. CDR3 length: 15 residues. The CDR3, as DNA: TGCGCCAGCAGCTTGGATGACAGGGGGAACACTGAAGCTTTCTTT. This codes for CASSLDDRGNTEAFF.

This clone came up once. The J gene is TRBJ2-5, the V gene TRBV25-1; D uncertain. The V and J ends lost 2 bases and 2 bases respectively, with 12 bases between them. This CDR3 contains 15 residues. CDR1 and CDR2 from the germline V gene are MGHDK and SYGVNS. This chain's CDR3 is CASSEIYPGQETQYF. The CDR3 bases are TGTGCCAGCAGTGAAATATATCCCGGGCAAGAGACCCAGTACTTC.

In this sample, this clone turned up a few times. The chain is built from TRBV7-2 and TRBJ2-1, with TRBD2 identical over 10 bases. Losses at the gene ends were 7 bases for V and 8 bases for J; bases not matched to a gene: 11. The CDR3 is 15 residues long. Germline V gene sequence: CDR1 SGHTA, CDR2 FQGNSA. The CDR3 DNA reads TGTGCCAGCACCGCCCAGCGGGGGGGTGTCCATGAGCAGTTCTTC. This translates into CASTAQRGGVHEQFF.

This clone was counted a few times. The rearrangement joins TRBV9 to TRBJ2-2, with 11 bases fitting TRBD1. The V gene's germline CDR1 is SGDLS and CDR2 YYNGEE. The ends lost 4 bases at V and 7 bases at J; junction bases unmatched: 6. The CDR3 contains 15 residues. CDR3 sequence: CASSPGQGAGGELFF. As DNA, the CDR3 is TGTGCCAGCAGCCCCGGACAGGGGGCGGGCGGGGAGCTGTTTTTT.

This clone was seen more than once but under ten times. The rearrangement links TRBV7-9 to TRBJ1-5; weak D call: TRBD1 (6 bases). Germline CDR1 is SEHNR and CDR2 is FQNEAQ (reference sequence). Trimming removed 3 bases from V and 7 bases from J, with 10 bases in between. The CDR3 covers 13 residues. The CDR3 sequence: CASSFGGQQPQHF. For the CDR3, the DNA is TGTGCCAGCAGCTTTGGAGGACAGCAGCCCCAGCATTTT.

As regards this clone: A much larger clone sits a single nucleotide away, making a read error possible. This rearrangement joins TRBV5-4 to TRBJ2-5; D perhaps matches TRBD1 (5 bases). CDR1 SGHNT and CDR2 YYREEE come from the germline V gene (reference sequence). This CDR3 comprises 14 residues. Trimming shortened V by 4 bases and J by 11 bases, and 21 bases separated the two germline ends. The CDR3 nucleotides read TGTGCCAGCAGCGGTGGGCAGGGCTCCTACGGGCAGTACTTC. Its translation: CASSGGQGSYGQYF.

The chain employs TRBV5-1 and TRBJ2-2, with D possibly matching TRBD1 (5 bases). V was trimmed by 0 bases and J by 5 bases, leaving 11 bases between them. Germline V gene sequence: CDR1 SGHRS, CDR2 YFSETQ. The CDR3 has 15 amino acids. CDR3 coding DNA: TGCGCCAGCAGCTTGGCTTCAGGGATTACCGGGGAGCTGTTTTTT. Encoded protein: CASSLASGITGELFF.

The table lists this clone with a few counts. This chain joins TRBV6-5 and TRBJ2-3; 7 bases line up with TRBD2. The CDR3 is 16 residues long. Germline-derived CDR1 and CDR2 are MNHEY and SVGAGI. J gave up 4 bases and V 3 bases, and 10 bases lay outside the gene matches. In DNA, the CDR3 is TGTGCCAGCAGTTATGGGATTGGACTAGTCTCAGATACGCAGTATTTT. It translates to CASSYGIGLVSDTQYF.